Following are 12 T cell receptor beta chains from one sample sequenced in a study of tumor and adjacent non-tumor tissue in lung cancer. RNA was extracted from bulk tissue without any cell sorting. Three rounds of nested PCR, following a modified ARM-PCR protocol, produced the TCRbeta library. MiXCR was run by TCRdb on the multiplex PCR reads, yielding one entry per CDR3 protein. The sample shows about 200,000 distinct CDR3 sequences, roughly 70% of them seen only once. What was sequenced was lung tumor tissue. The receptors derive from a man aged 55 to 69 with non-small cell lung cancer.

This clonotype is judged medium-sized (0.01 to 0.1%). The chain employs TRBV11-2 and TRBJ2-2, with 10 bases lining up with TRBD1. Germline V gene lookup returns CDR1 SGHAT and CDR2 FQNNGV. The CDR3 is 15 residues long. With V trimmed by 4 bases and J by 6 bases, 5 bases remained unmatched. In nucleotides, the CDR3 is TGTGCCAGCAGCTCACGACAGGGGGCGGCCGGGGAGCTGTTTTTT. The encoded protein is CASSSRQGAAGELFF.

This clonotype appeared once. One junction end disagrees with the germline gene, perhaps due to a read error. The V call is TRBV11-3, the J call TRBJ2-1; D may be TRBD2 (6 bases). The CDR3 runs 11 residues. Germline assignment: CDR1 SGHNT and CDR2 YENEEA. The CDR3 loop reads CVSSGYNKQFF. In nucleotides, the CDR3 is TGTGTCAGTAGCGGCTACAATAAGCAGTTCTTC.

The chain employs TRBV20-1 and TRBJ2-7, with D maybe TRBD2 (6 bases). Trimming left V 2 bases short and J 0 bases short, with 17 bases between. The germline V gene encodes CDR1 DFQATT and CDR2 SNEGSKA (reference sequence). The CDR3 is made up of 16 amino acids. The CDR3 sequence: CSARRSLERASYEQYF. CDR3 sequence (DNA): TGCAGTGCTAGACGGAGCCTGGAGCGGGCCTCCTACGAGCAGTACTTC.

This clonotype was picked up many times. CDR3 in amino acids: CASSNRVNTEAFF. The CDR3 DNA sequence: TGTGCCAGCAGTAACAGGGTAAACACTGAAGCTTTCTTT. The chain uses TRBV6-6 and TRBJ1-1; D is perhaps TRBD1 (6 bases). The CDR3 totals 13 residues. In germline, CDR1 is MNHNY, CDR2 SVGAGI (reference sequence). The V gene lost 5 bases and the J gene lost 2 bases, with 9 bases spanning the gap.

The V gene is TRBV10-2, the J gene TRBJ2-7; D uncertain. CDR1 is WSHSY, CDR2 SAAADI, per germline. The CDR3 contains 10 residues. Trimming removed 8 bases at V and 4 bases at J, with 6 bases between. CDR3 DNA: TGCGCCAGCCCAAATTACGAGCAGTACTTC. It is translated as CASPNYEQYF.

As concerns this clonotype: A read error may account for a junction end that differs from germline. V usage is TRBV7-3 and J usage is TRBJ2-5; 8 nucleotides agree with TRBD2. Germline V gene sequence: CDR1 SGHTA, CDR2 FQGTGA. This CDR3 is built from 13 residues. The CDR3 is CARSLQAGETQYF. The CDR3 region has the DNA TGTGCCAGGAGCTTACAAGCGGGGGAAACCCAGTACTTC.

Of note for this clonotype: The junction differs from germline at one of its ends, possibly a read error. The V and J genes are TRBV11-3 and TRBJ2-5; D possibly uses TRBD1 or TRBD2 (6 bases each). Germline V gene lookup returns CDR1 SGHNT and CDR2 YENEEA. This CDR3 comprises 13 residues. CDR3 amino acids: CASGYSGEETQYF. The CDR3 nucleotides are TGCGCCAGCGGGTACTCAGGGGAAGAGACCCAGTACTTC.

This chain uses TRBV5-1 with TRBJ1-1, with 7 bases lining up with TRBD1. CDR3 size: 15 residues. From germline, CDR1 is SGHRS and CDR2 YFSETQ. The J segment lost 1 base and the V segment lost 6 bases, leaving 9 bases of the junction unmatched. The CDR3 nucleotides read TGCGCCAGCAACAGAACGGGACAGAGGAACACTGAAGCTTTCTTT. Amino acid sequence: CASNRTGQRNTEAFF.

With regard to this clonotype: The conserved closing phenylalanine or tryptophan is absent in this CDR3, likely reflecting a read error. J is TRBJ2-2 and V is TRBV6-1; 10 bases line up with TRBD1. Per germline, CDR1 MNHNS and CDR2 SASEGT. This CDR3 is built from 17 residues. The V and J ends lost 1 base and 7 bases, in that order; junction bases with no gene match: 9. The CDR3 protein is CASSEGTGGSHIGELFV. Written as DNA, the CDR3 is TGTGCCAGCAGTGAAGGGACAGGGGGATCCCACATCGGGGAGCTGTTTGTT.

Concerning this clonotype itself: The junction departs from germline at one end; a sequencing error may be responsible. The chain has TRBV5-6 and TRBJ2-3; D may match TRBD1 or TRBD2 (5 bases each). The CDR3 has 14 amino acids. Germline V gene lookup returns CDR1 SGHDT and CDR2 YYEEEE. Here the CDR3 reads CASSLTRGTDTHYF. CDR3 coding DNA: TGTGCCAGCAGCCTTACTAGGGGCACAGATACGCATTATTTT.

This clonotype was recorded at least ten times. The V call is TRBV20-1, the J call TRBJ2-5, with a possible D match to TRBD1 (5 bases). V was clipped by 5 bases and J by 1 base, with 14 bases between them. Germline V gene lookup returns CDR1 DFQATT and CDR2 SNEGSKA (reference sequence). The CDR3 length is 14 residues. The CDR3 loop is CSAGAGSFQETQYF. CDR3 coding DNA: TGCAGTGCTGGAGCAGGGTCGTTCCAAGAGACCCAGTACTTC.

The rearrangement uses TRBV20-1 and TRBJ1-5; unclear D gene. CDR1 and CDR2 (germline): DFQATT, SNEGSKA (reference sequence). The germline V and J ends were trimmed by 1 base and 0 bases, with 10 bases remaining between them. The CDR3 runs 15 residues. CDR3 sequence (DNA): TGCAGTGCTAGAGTGTTGGGGATTAGCAATCAGCCCCAGCATTTT. Amino acids: CSARVLGISNQPQHF.